Below, 17 T cell receptor beta chains from the same sample are listed, as sequenced in a study of blood T cell repertoires in COVID-19. The data were produced by immunoSEQ multiplex PCR, yet TCRdb's version contains in-frame clones alone and is incomplete. The table shows roughly 160,000 clones, with around 72% occurring only once. Sequences were obtained from peripheral blood. The receptors shown here come from a woman aged 80 or over with acute or convalescent COVID-19.

In this sample, this clone turned up a few times. The chain employs TRBV2 and TRBJ1-2; tentative D call: TRBD1 (5 bases). The CDR3 length is 13 residues. V dropped 6 bases and J dropped 0 bases, with 8 bases sitting between them. The germline V gene has CDR1 SNHLY and CDR2 FYNNEI. The CDR3 sequence is CASSRQSNYGYTF. The DNA for the CDR3 is TGTGCCAGCAGCCGACAGTCTAACTATGGCTACACCTTC.

V usage is TRBV7-3 and J usage is TRBJ1-2; 8 positions match TRBD1. Germline assignment: CDR1 SGHTA and CDR2 FQGTGA. V dropped 4 bases and J dropped 8; count of bases not matched to a gene: 6. This CDR3 is built from 13 residues. The CDR3 DNA reads as TGTGCCAGCAGCTCCTCAGGGGGCGTGGGCTACACCTTC. Residues: CASSSSGGVGYTF.

The chain carries TRBV27 and TRBJ1-1; 8 bases are a match to TRBD1. The CDR3 contains 15 residues. Trimming removed 5 bases from V and 5 bases from J; junction bases left unmatched: 10. Per germline, CDR1 MNHEY and CDR2 SMNVEV (reference sequence). This chain's CDR3 is CASSPWTGQGTEAFF. In nucleotides, the CDR3 is TGTGCCAGCAGTCCCTGGACCGGACAGGGTACTGAAGCTTTCTTT.

This clone has just a few counts. The rearrangement uses TRBV10-3 and TRBJ2-1; TRBD2 matches 7 bases. V was clipped by 2 bases and J by 10 bases; unmatched bases: 8. This CDR3 has 14 residues. Germline V lookup: CDR1 ENHRY, CDR2 SYGVKD. CDR3 region: CAISEGTTGGEQFF. DNA for the CDR3: TGTGCCATCAGTGAGGGTACTACCGGGGGGGAGCAGTTCTTC.

This chain connects TRBV10-1 to TRBJ2-1; 13 bases map to TRBD2. In germline, CDR1 is WNHNN, CDR2 SYGVQD (reference sequence). J lost 5 bases, V lost 3 bases, and 4 bases had no gene match. CDR3 size: 16 residues. The CDR3 protein is CASSDYGTSGNNEQFF. CDR3 nucleotide sequence: TGCGCCAGCAGTGATTACGGGACTAGCGGGAACAATGAGCAGTTCTTC.

This clone was seen only a few times. V and J are TRBV18 and TRBJ2-1; 8 bases are a match to TRBD1. Looked up from germline, CDR1 is KGHSH and CDR2 is LQKENI. The V and J ends lost 3 bases and 6 bases, in that order; junction bases with no gene match: 1. CDR3 length: 13 residues. The CDR3 spells CASSPDRANEQFF. CDR3 nucleotide sequence: TGTGCCAGCTCACCGGACAGGGCCAATGAGCAGTTCTTC. Drawing the rest from reference TRBV18 and TRBJ2-1, the complete variable domain is NAGVMQNPRHLVRRRGQEARLRCSPMKGHSHVYWYRQLPEEGLKFMVYLQKENIIDESGMPKERFSAEFPKEGPSILRIQQVVRGDSAAYFCASSPDRANEQFFGPGTRLTVL.

This chain joins TRBV28 and TRBJ2-3; 14 bases fit TRBD2. Germline CDR1 MDHEN, CDR2 SYDVKM. V lost 6 bases to trimming and J lost 4 bases; unmatched junction nucleotides: 12. The CDR3 has 18 amino acids. CDR3 loop: CASRPGLAGGKVADTQYF. The CDR3 DNA sequence: TGTGCCAGCAGACCTGGACTAGCGGGAGGCAAGGTGGCAGATACGCAGTATTTT.

This clone was observed a single time. This chain uses TRBV18 with TRBJ2-3; 8 bases map to TRBD2. The length of the CDR3 is 15 residues. The germline gives CDR1 KGHSH, CDR2 LQKENI. V was clipped by 4 bases and J by 0 bases; unmatched bases: 3. CDR3 loop: CASSRSSGSTDTQYF. CDR3 in DNA: TGTGCCAGCTCACGCTCTAGCGGGAGCACAGATACGCAGTATTTT. The full variable domain, rest sourced from reference TRBV18 and TRBJ2-3, is NAGVMQNPRHLVRRRGQEARLRCSPMKGHSHVYWYRQLPEEGLKFMVYLQKENIIDESGMPKERFSAEFPKEGPSILRIQQVVRGDSAAYFCASSRSSGSTDTQYFGPGTRLTVL.

CDR3 nucleotide sequence: TGTGCCAGCAGCGTTTCCGGGACAGGGGGCGGCGAGCAGTACTTC. Its translation is CASSVSGTGGGEQYF. V usage is TRBV9 and J usage is TRBJ2-7, with 12 bases that match TRBD1. The V gene's germline CDR1 is SGDLS and CDR2 YYNGEE. Trimming at V came to 2 bases and at J to 6 bases, leaving 6 bases not matched to a gene. CDR3 length: 15 amino acids.

J is TRBJ2-2 and V is TRBV7-3; 7 nucleotides line up with TRBD1. Unmatched junction bases numbered 5, after V lost 4 bases and J lost 3 bases. CDR1 is SGHTA, CDR2 FQGTGA, per germline. This CDR3 is built from 15 residues. CDR3 nucleotides: TGTGCCAGCAGCTCGGGACAGCCTCACACCGGGGAGCTGTTTTTT. Translation gives CASSSGQPHTGELFF.

This clone was seen only once. The chain combines TRBV24-1 with TRBJ1-1; D gene uncertain. CDR1 and CDR2 (germline): KGHDR, SFDVKD. V was shortened by 5 bases and J by 1 base, with 4 bases between the two germline ends. This CDR3 has 12 amino acids. The CDR3 spells CATSGPNTEAFF. DNA of the CDR3: TGTGCCACCAGTGGGCCGAACACTGAAGCTTTCTTT.

The chain carries TRBV5-4 and TRBJ2-7; maybe TRBD2 (6 bases). Trimming took 0 bases from V and 0 from J, leaving 7 bases between them. Germline V gives CDR1 SGHNT, CDR2 YYREEE (reference sequence). The CDR3 runs to 14 residues. The CDR3 bases are TGTGCCAGCAGCTTGGACGGGAGCTCCTACGAGCAGTACTTC. This sequence encodes CASSLDGSSYEQYF.

The rearrangement links TRBV28 to TRBJ2-7, with 11 nucleotides matching TRBD1. The J segment lost 4 bases and the V segment lost 6 bases, leaving 5 bases of the junction unmatched. The CDR3 is made up of 14 amino acids. The germline CDR1 and CDR2 sequences are MDHEN and SYDVKM. The CDR3 loop reads CASRTGQGGYEQYF. CDR3 DNA: TGTGCCAGCAGGACGGGACAGGGGGGTTACGAGCAGTACTTC.

The table lists this clone with a count of one. The J gene is TRBJ1-4, the V gene TRBV6-2 or TRBV6-3, with D hard to call. CDR1 is MNHEY and CDR2 is SVGEGT in the germline V gene. V shed 3 bases and J shed 6 bases, with 11 bases lying between them. This CDR3 contains 14 residues. CDR3: CASSYPSRDEKLFF. CDR3 nucleotide sequence: TGTGCCAGCAGTTATCCGTCCCGAGATGAAAAACTGTTTTTT.

CDR3 DNA: TGTGCCAGTAGTACCGGCGCCCAGACAGGGAATTTCCAAGAGACCCAGTACTTC. Translating gives CASSTGAQTGNFQETQYF. V is TRBV19 and J is TRBJ2-5; TRBD1 matches at 7 bases. Germline values: CDR1 LNHDA, CDR2 SQIVND (reference sequence). There are 18 residues in the CDR3. V trimming: 4 bases; J trimming: 1 base; junction bases outside the gene matches: 15. Variable domain in full (rest from reference TRBV19 and TRBJ2-5): DGGITQSPKYLFRKEGQNVTLSCEQNLNHDAMYWYRQDPGQGLRLIYYSQIVNDFQKGDIAEGYSVSREKKESFPLTVTSAQKNPTAFYLCASSTGAQTGNFQETQYFGPGTRLLVL.

V gene TRBV6-6 combines with J gene TRBJ1-1; a possible D gene is TRBD1 (5 bases). Germline CDR1 reads MNHNY; CDR2 reads SVGAGI (reference sequence). V was cut by 5 bases and J by 5 bases, with 9 bases left in between. The CDR3 is made up of 12 amino acids. CDR3 region: CASSNQGTEAFF. Here the CDR3 DNA reads TGTGCCAGCAGTAACCAGGGTACTGAAGCTTTCTTT.

The gene calls are TRBV19 and TRBJ2-2, with 10 positions matching TRBD2. The V gene end was trimmed by 7 bases and the J gene end by 6 bases; junction bases not matched to a gene: 5. The CDR3 consists of 14 residues. The V gene's germline CDR1 is LNHDA and CDR2 SQIVND (reference sequence). CDR3 region: CASTPAGGAGELFF. The CDR3 DNA reads as TGTGCCAGTACCCCAGCGGGGGGGGCCGGGGAGCTGTTTTTT.